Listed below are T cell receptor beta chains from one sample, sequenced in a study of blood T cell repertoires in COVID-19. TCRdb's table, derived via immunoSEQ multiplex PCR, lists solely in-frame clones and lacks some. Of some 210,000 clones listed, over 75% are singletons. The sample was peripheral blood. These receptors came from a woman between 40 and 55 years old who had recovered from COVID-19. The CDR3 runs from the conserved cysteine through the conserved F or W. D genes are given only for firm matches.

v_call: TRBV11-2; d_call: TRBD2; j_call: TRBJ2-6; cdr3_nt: TGTGCCAGCAGCCAGCTTGGGAGGGGTGGGGCCAACGTCCTGACTTTC; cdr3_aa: CASSQLGRGGANVLTF
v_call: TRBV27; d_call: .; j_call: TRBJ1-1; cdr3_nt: TGTGCCAGCAGTTTTCGTAGGGACTTTAACACTGAAGCTTTCTTT; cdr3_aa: CASSFRRDFNTEAFF
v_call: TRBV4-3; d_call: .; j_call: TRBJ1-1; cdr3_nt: TGCGCCAGCAGCCAAGCGGGGAACACTGAAGCTTTCTTT; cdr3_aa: CASSQAGNTEAFF
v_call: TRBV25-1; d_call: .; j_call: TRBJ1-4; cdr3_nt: TGTGCCAGCAGCAGAAATGAAAAACTGTTTTTT; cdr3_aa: CASSRNEKLFF
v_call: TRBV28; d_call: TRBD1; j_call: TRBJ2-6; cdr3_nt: TGTGCCAGCAGTTTGCTCCAGGGGGCTGGGGCCAACGTCCTGACTTTC; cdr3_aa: CASSLLQGAGANVLTF
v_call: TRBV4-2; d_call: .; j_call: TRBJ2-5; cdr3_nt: TGTGCCAGCAGCCAGGTTCCCCAGGGTGGGGAGACCCAGTACTTC; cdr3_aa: CASSQVPQGGETQYF
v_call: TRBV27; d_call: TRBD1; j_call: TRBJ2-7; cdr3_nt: TGTGCCAGCAGCGTTACCGGGACAGCCTCCTACGAGCAGTACTTC; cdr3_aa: CASSVTGTASYEQYF
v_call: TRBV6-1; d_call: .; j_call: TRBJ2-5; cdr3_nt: TGTGCCAGCAGTGATTCCGGAGTAGGAGAGACCCAGTACTTC; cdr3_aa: CASSDSGVGETQYF
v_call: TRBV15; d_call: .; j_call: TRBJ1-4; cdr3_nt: TGTGCCACCAGCAGAGAACCAGCGGCGGGTGAAAAACTGTTTTTT; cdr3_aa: CATSREPAAGEKLFF
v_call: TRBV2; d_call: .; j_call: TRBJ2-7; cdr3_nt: TGTGCCAGCAGTCCCAGCTCCTACGAGCAGTACTTC; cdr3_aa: CASSPSSYEQYF
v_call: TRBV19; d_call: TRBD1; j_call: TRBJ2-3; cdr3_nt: TGTGCCAGTAGTATTCGGGGCGGACAGGCCAGCACAGATACGCAGTATTTT; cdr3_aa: CASSIRGGQASTDTQYF
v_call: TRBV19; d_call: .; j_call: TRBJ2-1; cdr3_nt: TGTGCCAGTAGTATTGGAGGACTAAGCTCCTACAATGAGCAGTTCTTC; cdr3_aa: CASSIGGLSSYNEQFF